Listed below are T cell receptor beta chains from one sample, sequenced in a study of blood T cells in healthy people across ages. TCRdb reprocessed the 5' RACE reads with MiXCR, giving one entry per CDR3 protein. The table shows about 2 million distinct CDR3 sequences, with 49% occurring only once. Material: blood. These receptors all stem from a woman aged 35 to 49 in good health. Each CDR3 is given with its conserved first and last residue. Each record gives: CDR3 length, clone size, J gene, V gene, D gene, CDR3 protein, CDR3 DNA. A D gene is named only where the DNA matches it firmly. The listing skips clone size in some rows; elsewhere it reads once, few, many or a size class.

length: 15
size: few
J: TRBJ2-5
V: TRBV7-2
D: TRBD2
CDR3: CASSTGTKRKETQYF
DNA: TGTGCCAGCAGCACCGGGACTAAGAGAAAAGAGACCCAGTACTTC

length: 15
size: few
J: TRBJ2-1
V: TRBV29-1
D: -
CDR3: CSVPGDRIGFGEQFF
DNA: TGCAGCGTTCCAGGAGACAGGATCGGGTTTGGTGAGCAGTTCTTC

length: 14
size: -
J: TRBJ2-1
V: TRBV2
D: -
CDR3: CASSEDNRVNEQFF
DNA: TGTGCCAGCAGTGAAGACAACAGGGTCAATGAGCAGTTCTTC

length: 17
size: -
J: TRBJ2-7
V: TRBV28
D: TRBD1
CDR3: CASSTMGRTGFPYEQYF
DNA: TGTGCCAGCAGCACAATGGGGAGGACAGGGTTCCCCTACGAGCAGTACTTC

length: 11
size: -
J: TRBJ2-7
V: TRBV5-1
D: -
CDR3: CASSLMDEQYF
DNA: TGCGCCAGCAGCTTGATGGACGAGCAGTACTTC

length: 13
size: -
J: TRBJ1-2
V: TRBV20-1
D: TRBD1
CDR3: CSADLDRVFGYTF
DNA: TGCAGTGCTGACCTAGACAGGGTGTTCGGCTACACCTTC

length: 15
size: once
J: TRBJ2-1
V: TRBV9
D: TRBD2
CDR3: CASSVTLAGANEQFF
DNA: TGTGCCAGCAGCGTAACGCTAGCGGGGGCCAATGAGCAGTTCTTC

length: 15
size: -
J: TRBJ1-2
V: TRBV20-1
D: -
CDR3: CSARSQRTPIHGYTF
DNA: TGCAGTGCTAGATCTCAGCGGACACCAATTCATGGCTACACCTTC

length: 12
size: few
J: TRBJ1-1
V: TRBV20-1
D: TRBD1
CDR3: CSARRGRDRAFF
DNA: TGCAGTGCTAGGAGGGGGCGGGACAGAGCTTTCTTT

length: 15
size: -
J: TRBJ2-1
V: TRBV6-5
D: TRBD2
CDR3: CASSYSSGDYNEQFF
DNA: TGTGCCAGCAGTTACTCTAGCGGGGATTACAATGAGCAGTTCTTC

length: 18
size: -
J: TRBJ2-1
V: TRBV20-1
D: TRBD1
CDR3: CSAQDPRPGQGPYNEQFF
DNA: TGCAGTGCCCAAGATCCAAGACCGGGACAGGGCCCTTACAATGAGCAGTTCTTC

length: 15
size: -
J: TRBJ2-4
V: TRBV20-1
D: -
CDR3: CSARETGLAKNIQYF
DNA: TGCAGTGCTAGAGAAACAGGGCTAGCCAAAAACATTCAGTACTTC

length: 18
size: -
J: TRBJ2-7
V: TRBV28
D: -
CDR3: CASSLSRMGPALPYEQYF
DNA: TGTGCCAGCAGTTTATCCCGTATGGGACCAGCCCTCCCCTACGAGCAGTACTTC

length: 14
size: -
J: TRBJ1-2
V: TRBV6-5
D: -
CDR3: CASTLLGGNYGYTF
DNA: TGTGCCAGCACCTTACTCGGCGGTAACTATGGCTACACCTTC

length: 16
size: few
J: TRBJ2-7
V: TRBV18
D: TRBD1
CDR3: CASSPLSQGAGYEQYF
DNA: TGTGCCAGCTCACCACTATCACAGGGGGCTGGGTACGAGCAGTACTTC

length: 18
size: -
J: TRBJ2-5
V: TRBV6-4
D: -
CDR3: CASPSVKYRDGRQETQYF
DNA: TGTGCCAGCCCTAGTGTAAAGTACAGGGACGGCCGTCAGGAGACCCAGTACTTC

length: 13
size: -
J: TRBJ1-5
V: TRBV20-1
D: -
CDR3: CSANQNSNQPQHF
DNA: TGCAGTGCGAATCAAAATAGCAATCAGCCCCAGCATTTT

length: 18
size: -
J: TRBJ2-1
V: TRBV7-8
D: TRBD2
CDR3: CASSWSPGTSGGGNEQFF
DNA: TGTGCCAGCAGCTGGAGCCCCGGGACTAGCGGGGGGGGAAATGAGCAGTTCTTC